The present T cell receptor beta chain was sequenced within a study of PD-1 blockade in classical Hodgkin lymphoma. A word on this clone: The sample contains more than one DNA sequence encoding this CDR3.

Noted time point: newly diagnosed, previously untreated cHL patient sample. After thawing, PBMCs were subjected to magnetic negative selection to isolate CD8+ T cells. CDR3 length: 13 amino acids. V was clipped by 3 bases and J by 1 base, with 6 bases between them. CDR1 is MNHEY and CDR2 is SMNVEV in the germline V gene (reference sequence). Method: immunoSEQ multiplex PCR; TCRdb's copy keeps in-frame clones and lacks some. The sample shows approximately 21,000 clones, approximately 87% of them seen only once. The chain uses TRBV27 and TRBJ1-1; D is uncertain. This TCR was recovered from a human donor with classical Hodgkin lymphoma. Material: CD8+ T cells from blood. CDR3 residues: CASSLGGNTEAFF. CDR3 DNA sequence: TGTGCCAGCAGTTTGGGCGGGAACACTGAAGCTTTCTTT.